The rows below give T cell receptor beta chains drawn from one sample of a study of vaccination and CD4 T cells after COVID-19. No antigen has been assigned to these receptors. Using its own MiXCR run on the PCR reads, TCRdb lists one record per CDR3 protein. The table includes 9,500 to 15,000 distinct CDR3 sequences, approximately 60% detected once. Sequenced material: CD4+ T cells from blood, cultured in vitro, taken before SARS-CoV-2 vaccination. These receptors all come from a human donor who had recovered from COVID-19. Each CDR3 is given with its conserved first and last residue. A D gene is named only where the DNA matches it firmly. A row's size may be missing; if present it is once, few, many or a size class.

-	few	TRBV7-3	TRBJ2-2	CASSLTPHTNTGELFF	TGTGCCAGCAGCTTAACCCCTCACACGAACACCGGGGAGCTGTTTTTT
-	-	TRBV7-8	TRBJ1-3	CASSLARVQGIRNTIYF	TGTGCCAGCAGCTTAGCGCGCGTTCAGGGAATTAGAAACACCATATATTTT
-	few	TRBV20-1	TRBJ2-5	CSASWQAQETQYF	TGCAGTGCTAGTTGGCAGGCCCAAGAGACCCAGTACTTC
TRBD2	-	TRBV20-1	TRBJ2-1	CSARRDSGITYNEQFF	TGCAGTGCTAGAAGAGATAGCGGGATTACCTACAATGAGCAGTTCTTC
-	-	TRBV20-1	TRBJ1-1	CSAGSGVLEAFF	TGCAGTGCCGGCTCTGGGGTCCTTGAAGCTTTCTTT
-	-	TRBV20-1	TRBJ2-7	CSARALVGLRRRGQESEQYF	TGCAGTGCTAGAGCACTAGTGGGTCTCCGACGGCGCGGGCAGGAATCCGAGCAGTACTTC
-	-	TRBV20-1	TRBJ1-2	CSARQRHKQVYGYTF	TGCAGTGCTAGGCAGCGCCATAAACAGGTCTATGGCTACACCTTC
-	-	TRBV28	TRBJ1-5	CASSLLNSNQPQHF	TGTGCCAGCAGTTTATTAAATAGCAATCAGCCCCAGCATTTT
-	few	TRBV28	TRBJ2-3	CASSFDSTDTQYF	TGTGCCAGCAGTTTCGACAGCACAGATACGCAGTATTTT
-	-	TRBV20-1	TRBJ1-6	CNARVRTDMNNSPLHF	TGCAATGCTAGAGTTCGGACAGATATGAATAATTCACCCCTCCACTTT
-	-	TRBV2	TRBJ1-5	CASSDPRSGVEPQHF	TGTGCCAGCAGTGATCCCCGGTCAGGGGTCGAGCCCCAGCATTTT
-	-	TRBV20-1	TRBJ2-7	CSAAGGLYEQYF	TGCAGTGCAGCGGGCGGGCTCTACGAGCAGTACTTC
-	-	TRBV11-2	TRBJ2-7	CASSLAGTPTIYEQYF	TGTGCCAGCAGCCTCGCCGGGACACCAACCATCTACGAGCAGTACTTC
-	-	TRBV11-1	TRBJ1-2	CASSLGGGYGYTF	TGTGCCAGCAGCTTAGGCGGCGGCTATGGCTACACCTTC
TRBD1	-	TRBV5-4	TRBJ1-4	CASSLPGQGGEKLFF	TGTGCCAGCAGCTTGCCGGGACAGGGAGGTGAAAAACTGTTTTTT
-	-	TRBV20-1	TRBJ2-5	CSARRVTGGAVETQYF	TGCAGTGCTAGGAGGGTAACAGGGGGGGCGGTAGAGACCCAGTACTTC
TRBD1	-	TRBV5-1	TRBJ2-5	CASSIGQGARETQYF	TGCGCCAGCAGCATTGGACAGGGGGCTCGAGAGACCCAGTACTTC
TRBD1	-	TRBV6-5	TRBJ1-2	CASSYSGGRGTGDGYTF	TGTGCCAGCAGTTACTCGGGTGGAAGAGGAACAGGGGATGGCTACACCTTC
TRBD2	-	TRBV10-3	TRBJ2-3	CAIAPRSGIESDTQYF	TGTGCCATCGCACCCCGAAGCGGGATTGAGTCCGATACGCAGTATTTT
-	-	TRBV12-3/TRBV12-4	TRBJ1-2	CASSALSDYTF	TGTGCCAGCAGTGCATTGTCTGACTACACCTTC
TRBD2	-	TRBV29-1	TRBJ2-7	CSVQLAGSYEQYF	TGCAGCGTCCAACTAGCGGGATCCTACGAGCAGTACTTC
-	-	TRBV7-9	TRBJ1-1	CASRIRQEEAFF	TGTGCCAGCAGGATCCGACAGGAAGAAGCTTTCTTT
-	-	TRBV10-3	TRBJ1-1	CAISVGAGNTEAFF	TGTGCCATCAGTGTAGGTGCGGGGAACACTGAAGCTTTCTTT
TRBD2	-	TRBV6-5	TRBJ2-7	CASSYRRGLAGASEQYF	TGTGCCAGCAGTTACCGACGGGGACTAGCGGGAGCAAGCGAGCAGTACTTC
-	few	TRBV24-1	TRBJ2-3	CATSDPGAGRADTQYF	TGTGCCACCAGTGATCCAGGGGCGGGTCGGGCAGATACGCAGTATTTT
TRBD2	-	TRBV29-1	TRBJ2-7	CSVELASGSYEQYF	TGCAGCGTTGAGTTGGCTAGCGGGAGTTACGAGCAGTACTTC
-	few	TRBV7-2	TRBJ1-6	CASSGNDRRLRSPLHF	TGTGCCAGCAGTGGGAACGACAGGCGGCTTAGATCACCCCTCCACTTT
-	once	TRBV11-3	TRBJ2-3	CASSEMGSTDTQYF	TGTGCCAGCAGCGAAATGGGGAGCACAGATACGCAGTATTTT
TRBD1	-	TRBV12-3/TRBV12-4	TRBJ1-6	CASSLDQQGYSPLHF	TGTGCCAGCAGTTTAGATCAACAGGGGTATTCACCCCTCCACTTT
-	few	TRBV6-5	TRBJ2-3	CASSFLADTDTQYF	-
-	-	TRBV10-3	TRBJ2-4	CAISGDSGVQYF	TGTGCCATCAGCGGGGACAGCGGGGTTCAGTACTTC
-	-	TRBV7-9	TRBJ2-3	CASSFRTPDTQYF	TGTGCCAGCAGCTTCCGAACCCCCGATACGCAGTATTTT
-	once	TRBV4-1	TRBJ2-5	CASSQVPLNPQETQYF	TGCGCCAGCAGCCAAGTCCCGCTGAACCCCCAGGAGACCCAGTACTTC
TRBD2	-	TRBV2	TRBJ2-1	CASRGTSGSVSEQFF	TGTGCCAGCAGAGGGACTAGCGGGAGTGTATCTGAGCAGTTCTTC
TRBD2	-	TRBV2	TRBJ2-3	CASSPGTSGRNTDTQYF	TGTGCCAGCAGTCCCGGGACTAGCGGGAGGAACACAGATACGCAGTATTTT
-	-	TRBV20-1	TRBJ1-6	CSAEGRGYSPLHF	TGCAGTGCCGAGGGGAGGGGTTATTCACCCCTCCACTTT
-	few	TRBV20-1	TRBJ2-5	CSANDDNQETQYF	TGCAGTGCTAACGACGACAACCAAGAGACCCAGTACTTC